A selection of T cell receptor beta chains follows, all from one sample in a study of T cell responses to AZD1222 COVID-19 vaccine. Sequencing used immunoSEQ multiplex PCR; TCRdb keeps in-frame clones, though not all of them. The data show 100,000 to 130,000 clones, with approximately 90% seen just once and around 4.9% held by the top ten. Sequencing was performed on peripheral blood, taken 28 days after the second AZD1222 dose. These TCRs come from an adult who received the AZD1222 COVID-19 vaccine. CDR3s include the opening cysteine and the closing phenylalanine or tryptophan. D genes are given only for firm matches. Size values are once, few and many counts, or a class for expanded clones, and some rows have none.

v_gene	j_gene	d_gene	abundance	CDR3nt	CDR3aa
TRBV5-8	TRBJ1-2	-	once	TGTGCCAGCAGCTTGTATGCAGGGAACTATGGCTACACCTTC	CASSLYAGNYGYTF
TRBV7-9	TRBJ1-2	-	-	TGTGCCAGCAGCCCAGGACCTAGTACCGGCTACACCTTC	CASSPGPSTGYTF
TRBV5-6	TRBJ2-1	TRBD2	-	TGTGCCAGCAGCGCACCCCTCAGCGGGGGCTCCTACAATGAGCAGTTCTTC	CASSAPLSGGSYNEQFF
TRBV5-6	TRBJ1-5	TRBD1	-	TGTGCCAGCAGCCTCCGGGACAGGGGGCGCAATCAGCCCCAGCATTTT	CASSLRDRGRNQPQHF
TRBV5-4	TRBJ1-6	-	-	TGTGCCAGCAGCTTGAGCACCCAACCCCTCCACTTT	CASSLSTQPLHF
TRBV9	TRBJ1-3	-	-	TGTGCCAGCAGCGCCCAAGGGACGGCTGGAAACACCATATATTTT	CASSAQGTAGNTIYF
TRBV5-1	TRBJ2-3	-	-	TGCGCCAGCAGCTCGAGGGGGAAAGAGGCAGATACGCAGTATTTT	CASSSRGKEADTQYF
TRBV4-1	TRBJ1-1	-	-	TGCGCCAGCAGCCCGTACAGGGTGAGCACTGAAGCTTTCTTT	CASSPYRVSTEAFF
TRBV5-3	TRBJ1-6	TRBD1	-	TGTGCCAGAAGCTTGGTCTTGACCCCGGGACAGGGTTTCCAGAGCTCCTATAATTCACCCCTCCACTTT	CARSLVLTPGQGFQSSYNSPLHF
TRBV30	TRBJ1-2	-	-	TGTGCCCGCCGTATCGTAGGGGGTGGTGGCTACACCTTC	CARRIVGGGGYTF
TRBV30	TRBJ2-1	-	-	TGTGCCTGGAGTGTGTCCAGGGGGGACAATGAGCAGTTCTTC	CAWSVSRGDNEQFF
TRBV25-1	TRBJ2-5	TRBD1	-	TGTGCCAGCAGTGAATATCTCGGGACAGGCCAAGAGACCCAGTACTTC	CASSEYLGTGQETQYF
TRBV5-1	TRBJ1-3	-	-	TGCGCCAGCAGTGGTGGCAGCTCTGGAAACACCATATATTTT	CASSGGSSGNTIYF
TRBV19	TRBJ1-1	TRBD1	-	TGTGCCAGTAGTGAAACAGGGGGCACTGAAGCTTTCTTT	CASSETGGTEAFF